This T cell receptor beta chain was retrieved from a study of brain T cells in children with intractable seizures. Notes on the study in general: Clones missing pre-surgery may reflect undersampling of that blood sample.

V lost 3 bases to trimming and J lost 3 bases; unmatched junction nucleotides: 0. Germline assignment: CDR1 SGHTA and CDR2 FQGNSA. This CDR3 comprises 16 residues. Sequencing was limited to surgery cases with top T cell transcript signatures in brain tissue. Pre-surgery treatment included at least one anti-epileptic drug. A note on this clone: What it binds is not known.

Libraries were prepared by immunoSEQ multiplex PCR; TCRdb keeps only in-frame clonotypes and omits some of them. The table lists 60,000 to 65,000 clones, roughly 95% of them singletons, with around 0.4% in the top ten. This clonotype was sampled from a boy under two years old with focal cortical dysplasia and intractable seizures. This chain connects TRBV7-2 to TRBJ2-2; 14 bases map to TRBD2. Specimen: peripheral blood, collected at surgery. CDR3 bases: TGTGCCAGCAGCTTGGGACTAGCGGGGGACACCGGGGAGCTGTTTTTT. Translation gives CASSLGLAGDTGELFF.